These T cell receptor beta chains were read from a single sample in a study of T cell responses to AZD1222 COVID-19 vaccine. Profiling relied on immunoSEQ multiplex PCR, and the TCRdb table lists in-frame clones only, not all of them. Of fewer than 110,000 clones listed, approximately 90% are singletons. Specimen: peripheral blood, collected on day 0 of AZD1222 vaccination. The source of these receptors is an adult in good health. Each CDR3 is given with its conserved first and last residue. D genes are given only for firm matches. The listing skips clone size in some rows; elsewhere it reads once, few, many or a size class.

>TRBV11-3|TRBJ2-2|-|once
CASSRKTGELFF
TGTGCCAGCAGCCGAAAAACCGGGGAGCTGTTTTTT
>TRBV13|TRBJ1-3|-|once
CASSFSGASSGNTIYF
TGTGCCAGCAGCTTCTCAGGGGCCAGCTCTGGAAACACCATATATTTT
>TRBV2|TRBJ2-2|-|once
CASRPRGGNTGELFF
TGTGCCAGCAGACCAAGGGGCGGTAACACCGGGGAGCTGTTTTTT
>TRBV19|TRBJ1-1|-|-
CASSMGGLRRTEAFF
TGTGCCAGTAGCATGGGTGGGCTGCGGCGCACTGAAGCTTTCTTT
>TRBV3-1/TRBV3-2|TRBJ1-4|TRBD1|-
CASSQDPDRDEKLFF
TGTGCCAGCAGCCAAGACCCGGACAGGGATGAAAAACTGTTTTTT
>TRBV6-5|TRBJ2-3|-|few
CASGRPRGFTDTQYF
TGTGCCAGCGGGCGACCCAGGGGCTTCACAGATACGCAGTATTTT
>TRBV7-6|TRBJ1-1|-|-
CASSSLITLTENTEAFF
TGTGCCAGCAGCTCGTTAATTACTCTGACCGAGAACACTGAAGCTTTCTTT
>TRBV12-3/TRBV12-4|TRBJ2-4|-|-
CASSFLGVQYF
TGTGCCAGCAGTTTTTTGGGGGTTCAGTACTTC
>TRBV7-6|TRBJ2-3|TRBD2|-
CASSLPSGGRGDTQYF
TGTGCCAGCAGCTTACCTAGCGGGGGCCGCGGAGATACGCAGTATTTT
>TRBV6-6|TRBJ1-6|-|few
CASSRPAGGPGGSPLHF
TGTGCCAGCAGTCGTCCGGCGGGGGGCCCAGGAGGTTCACCCCTCCACTTT
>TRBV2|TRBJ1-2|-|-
CASSVDPGSRGYTF
TGTGCCAGCAGTGTGGATCCAGGGAGTCGTGGCTACACCTTC
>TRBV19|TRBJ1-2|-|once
CASSISGGDYGYTF
TGTGCCAGTAGTATCTCGGGAGGGGACTATGGCTACACCTTC
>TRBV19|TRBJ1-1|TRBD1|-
CASSARTGQATEAFF
TGTGCCAGTAGTGCTAGAACCGGACAGGCCACTGAAGCTTTCTTT
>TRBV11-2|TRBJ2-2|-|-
CASSLSGPGELFF
TGTGCCAGCAGCCTCTCAGGGCCCGGGGAGCTGTTTTTT
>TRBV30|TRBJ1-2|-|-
CAWSSNYGYTF
TGTGCCTGGAGCTCTAACTATGGCTACACCTTC
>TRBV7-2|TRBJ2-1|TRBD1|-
CASSPTGFRQYNEQFF
TGTGCCAGCAGCCCGACAGGGTTTCGCCAATACAATGAGCAGTTCTTC
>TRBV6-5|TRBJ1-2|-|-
CASSATVNYGYTF
TGTGCCAGCAGCGCAACAGTTAACTATGGCTACACCTTC
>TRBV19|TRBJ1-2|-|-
CASRDQGGRSYGYTF
TGTGCCAGTAGGGATCAGGGTGGTCGGAGCTATGGCTACACCTTC
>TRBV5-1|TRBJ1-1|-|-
CASSLRGASEAFF
TGCGCCAGCAGCTTGCGGGGGGCGTCTGAAGCTTTCTTT
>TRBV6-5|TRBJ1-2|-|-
CASSSPERTGYGYTF
TGTGCCAGCAGTTCCCCGGAGAGGACGGGGTATGGCTACACCTTC
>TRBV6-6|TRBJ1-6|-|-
CASSPHVSRLYNSPLHF
TGTGCCAGCAGTCCCCATGTTTCTCGACTCTATAATTCACCCCTCCACTTT
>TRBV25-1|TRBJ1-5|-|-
CASSESKDQPQHF
TGTGCCAGCAGTGAATCAAAGGATCAGCCCCAGCATTTT
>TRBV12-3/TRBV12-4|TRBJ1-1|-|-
CASSIQGNTEAFF
TGTGCCAGCAGCATTCAGGGGAACACTGAAGCTTTCTTC
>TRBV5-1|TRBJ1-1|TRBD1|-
CASSVTGPGVEAFF
TGCGCCAGCAGCGTGACAGGGCCGGGCGTAGAAGCTTTCTTT
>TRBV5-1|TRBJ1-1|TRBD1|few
CASSSGQGAERSEAFF
TGCGCCAGCAGCTCGGGACAGGGGGCGGAACGCTCCGAAGCTTTCTTT
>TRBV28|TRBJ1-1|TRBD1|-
CASSPRTGMAEAFF
TGTGCCAGCAGTCCGAGGACAGGGATGGCTGAAGCTTTCTTT
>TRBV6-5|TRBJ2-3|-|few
CASSYSEAGDTQYF
TGTGCCAGCAGTTACTCGGAGGCCGGAGATACGCAGTATTTT
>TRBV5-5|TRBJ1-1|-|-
CASTPPMDTEAFF
TGTGCCAGCACCCCTCCCATGGACACTGAAGCTTTCTTT
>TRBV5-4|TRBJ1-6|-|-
CASSNFGSGNSPLHF
TGTGCCAGCAGCAACTTCGGGTCGGGTAATTCACCCCTCCACTTT
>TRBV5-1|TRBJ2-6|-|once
CASSFNTEGNGANVLTF
TGCGCCAGCAGCTTTAATACAGAGGGGAACGGGGCCAACGTCCTGACTTTC
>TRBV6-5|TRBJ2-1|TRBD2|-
CASRERGGLSNEQFF
TGTGCCAGCAGGGAGCGGGGGGGCTTAAGTAATGAGCAGTTCTTC
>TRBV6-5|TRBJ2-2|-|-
CASSYIGRKNTGELFF
TGTGCCAGCAGTTACATCGGGAGAAAGAACACCGGGGAGCTGTTTTTT
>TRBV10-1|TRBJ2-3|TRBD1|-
CASSESTGVGSPDTQYF
TGCGCCAGCAGTGAGTCCACAGGGGTTGGTAGTCCAGATACGCAGTATTTT
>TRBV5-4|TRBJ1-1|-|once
CASSLTVGNTEAFF
TGTGCCAGCAGCTTGACAGTAGGAAACACTGAAGCTTTCTTT
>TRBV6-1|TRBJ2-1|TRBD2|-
CASSKGLAGGLGNEQFF
TGTGCCAGCAGTAAAGGACTAGCGGGGGGGCTTGGCAATGAGCAGTTCTTC
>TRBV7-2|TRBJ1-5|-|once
CASSFEGRDSNQPQHF
TGTGCCAGCAGCTTTGAGGGGCGGGATAGCAATCAGCCCCAGCATTTT
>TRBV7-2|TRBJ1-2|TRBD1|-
CASSSQGNGINGYTF
TGTGCCAGCAGCTCACAGGGGAATGGGATAAATGGCTACACCTTC
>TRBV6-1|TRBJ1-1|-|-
CASSERRQVKAFF
TGTGCCAGCAGTGAGAGGAGACAGGTCAAAGCTTTCTTT
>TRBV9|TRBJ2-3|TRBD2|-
CASSSRAAGGDTDTQYF
TGTGCCAGCAGCTCAAGGGCAGCGGGGGGCGACACAGATACGCAGTATTTT
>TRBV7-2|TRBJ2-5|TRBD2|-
CASSDGLAGVEETQYF
TGTGCCAGCAGCGACGGACTAGCGGGGGTTGAGGAGACCCAGTACTTC
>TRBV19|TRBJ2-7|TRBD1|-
CASSPKDRLQQYF
TGTGCCAGTAGCCCAAAGGACAGGCTGCAGCAGTACTTC
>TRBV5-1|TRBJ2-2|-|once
CASSATTSSSGELFF
TGCGCCAGCAGCGCCACGACTAGTTCCTCCGGGGAGCTGTTTTTT
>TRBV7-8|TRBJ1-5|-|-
CASSLAWVSNQPQHF
TGTGCCAGCAGCTTAGCTTGGGTTAGCAATCAGCCCCAGCATTTT
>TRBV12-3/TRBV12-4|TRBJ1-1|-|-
CASSYDGSTEAFF
TGTGCCAGCAGCTACGACGGTAGTACTGAAGCTTTCTTT
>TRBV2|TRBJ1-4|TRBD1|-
CASSGRGRSEKLFF
TGTGCCAGCAGTGGAAGGGGGCGTAGTGAAAAACTGTTTTTT
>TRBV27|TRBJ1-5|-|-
CASSLGRGNQPQHF
TGTGCCAGCAGTTTAGGCAGGGGCAATCAGCCCCAGCATTTT
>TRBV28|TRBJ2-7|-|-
CASTPWRYYEQYF
TGTGCCAGCACCCCCTGGCGGTACTACGAGCAGTACTTC
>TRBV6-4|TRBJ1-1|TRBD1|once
CASSKGANTEAFF
TGTGCCAGCAGTAAGGGGGCGAACACTGAAGCTTTCTTT
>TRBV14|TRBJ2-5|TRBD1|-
CASSLRFSGTEEETQYF
TGTGCCAGCAGCCTTCGCTTCTCCGGGACAGAAGAAGAGACCCAGTACTTC
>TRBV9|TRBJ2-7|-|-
CASSVDPRREQYF
TGTGCCAGCAGCGTAGACCCCCGGAGGGAGCAGTACTTC
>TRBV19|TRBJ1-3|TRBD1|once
CAKWTGFNSGNTIYF
TGTGCCAAATGGACAGGTTTTAACTCTGGAAACACCATATATTTT
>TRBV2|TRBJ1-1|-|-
CASSVRGGNTEAFF
TGTGCCAGCAGTGTGAGGGGTGGGAACACTGAAGCTTTCTTT
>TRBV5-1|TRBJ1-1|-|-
CASSLLGNPEAFF
TGCGCCAGCAGCTTGCTCGGGAATCCTGAAGCTTTCTTT
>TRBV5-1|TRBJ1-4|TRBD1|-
CASSAQGSEEKLFF
TGCGCCAGCAGCGCACAGGGGTCTGAAGAAAAACTGTTTTTT
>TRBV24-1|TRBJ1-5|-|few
CATSDPNQPQHF
TGTGCCACCAGTGATCCTAATCAGCCCCAGCATTTT
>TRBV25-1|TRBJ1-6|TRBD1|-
CASSAPSQGVGSPLHF
TGTGCCAGCAGTGCGCCGTCCCAGGGGGTTGGTTCACCCCTCCACTTT
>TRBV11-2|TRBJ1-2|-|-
CASSLEVAGAPYTF
TGTGCCAGCAGCTTAGAGGTAGCGGGGGCTCCCTACACCTTC
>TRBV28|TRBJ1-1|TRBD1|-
CASSLSQGAEAFF
TGTGCCAGCAGTTTATCCCAGGGGGCTGAAGCTTTCTTT
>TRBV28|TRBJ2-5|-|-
CASTIAKTQYF
TGTGCCAGCACCATTGCTAAGACCCAGTACTTC
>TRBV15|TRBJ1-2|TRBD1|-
CATSRDRGDYGYTF
TGTGCCACCAGCAGGGACAGGGGGGACTATGGCTACACCTTC